This TCR beta chain was recorded in a study of a mutant IDH1 vaccine in newly diagnosed glioma. The CDR3 spans 16 residues. Germline CDR1 MGHRA, CDR2 YSYEKL. V was pared by 1 base and J by 0 bases, with 10 bases between. Clones were sequenced by immunoSEQ multiplex PCR, and TCRdb holds only the in-frame ones, with some missing. The data contain over 40,000 clones, 85% to 90% of them seen just once; the ten biggest clones take up approximately 1.6%. On this clone itself: The antigen remains unidentified.

Study observations and caveats: It was over 85% of patients that developed vaccine-induced immune responses.

Documented time point: week 35, safety follow-up. The investigators gave 300 ug of mutant IDH1 20-mer peptide in each vaccine dose, together with topical imiquimod. There were eight vaccinations for patients, given in weeks 1, 3, 5, 7, 11, 15, 19 and 23. The donors' diagnosis was new WHO grade 3 or 4 astrocytoma that was IDH1-mutant and ATRX-lost. The sample consisted of PBMCs, taken from a glioma patient whose treatment included an IDH1 peptide vaccine. This chain links TRBV4-1 with TRBJ1-3, with D tentatively TRBD1 (6 bases). This TCR was sampled from a man aged 35 to 55 with glioma. The CDR3 sequence is CASSQGGGLSGNTIYF. The CDR3 DNA reads as TGCGCCAGCAGCCAAGGAGGGGGGCTCTCTGGAAACACCATATATTTT.